These 17 T cell receptor beta chains share one sample of origin, sequenced in a study of vaccination and CD4 T cells after COVID-19. The treatment is: approximately 10-day PBMC culture with coronavirus spike peptide pools or control peptides (ViraFEST assay). Oncomine TCR Beta short-read sequencing was applied to DNA from cultured CD4+ T cells. TCRdb called the PCR reads again in MiXCR, with one record for every CDR3 protein. Seen here are under 20,000 distinct CDR3 sequences, around 52% observed once, and the top ten hold approximately 7.5%. These TCRs are of unknown antigen specificity. Specimen: CD4+ T cells from blood, cultured in vitro. The origin of the receptors is a human donor who had recovered from COVID-19.

This rearrangement joins TRBV19 to TRBJ2-2, with D perhaps TRBD2 (6 bases). The CDR3 spans 14 residues. V dropped 4 bases and J dropped 4 bases, with 10 bases sitting between them. Germline lookup yields CDR1 LNHDA and CDR2 SQIVND (reference sequence). The CDR3 loop reads CASSSLARTGELFF. The CDR3 bases are TGTGCCAGTAGTAGCCTAGCGCGCACCGGGGAGCTGTTTTTT.

The chain carries TRBV6-2 or TRBV6-3 and TRBJ2-7, with a tentative D call TRBD1 (6 bases). CDR3 length: 15 residues. The V gene's germline CDR1 is MNHEY and CDR2 SVGEGT. Trimming took off 6 bases at V and 7 bases at J, with 22 bases between the two ends. The CDR3 protein is CASRGGRGRGYEQYF. Written as DNA, the CDR3 is TGTGCCAGCAGAGGAGGTCGAGGCAGGGGATATGAGCAGTACTTC.

The V call is TRBV7-3, the J call TRBJ2-3; tentative D call: TRBD1 (5 bases). The CDR3 length is 14 residues. Deletions cut 5 bases from V and 2 bases from J, with 11 bases between. Germline V CDR1 and CDR2: SGHTA, FQGTGA. The CDR3 DNA sequence: TGTGCCAGCAGCGCGGACATTTCCACAGATACGCAGTATTTT. It codes for CASSADISTDTQYF.

This clonotype was seen more than once but under ten times. The chain is built from TRBV12-3 or TRBV12-4 and TRBJ1-2, with TRBD1 as a possible D gene (6 bases). V was pared by 2 bases and J by 7 bases, with 14 bases between. The CDR3 runs 14 residues. CDR3 residues: CASSLWGGGRGYTF. CDR3 sequence (DNA): TGTGCCAGCAGTTTATGGGGCGGGGGCCGTGGCTACACCTTC.

The chain is built from TRBV24-1 and TRBJ2-1; 7 positions match TRBD1. This CDR3 has 14 amino acids. Germline CDR1 KGHDR, CDR2 SFDVKD. J lost 6 bases, V lost 7 bases, and 8 bases had no gene match. In DNA, the CDR3 is TGTGCCACCAGGAGACAGGGAAGGGGCAATGAGCAGTTCTTC. Translated, it gives CATRRQGRGNEQFF.

V gene TRBV18 combines with J gene TRBJ2-5; D assignment may be TRBD1 or TRBD2 (5 bases each). The CDR3 sequence is 15 residues long. V lost 3 bases, J lost 3 bases, and 14 bases lay in between. Germline V lookup: CDR1 KGHSH, CDR2 LQKENI. The CDR3 reads CASSPPWGSKETQYF. As DNA, the CDR3 is TGTGCCAGCTCACCCCCGTGGGGGTCCAAAGAGACCCAGTACTTC.

The chain couples TRBV2 to TRBJ2-1, with 8 bases fitting TRBD2. Trimming removed 8 bases from V and 7 bases from J; junction bases left unmatched: 10. Germline lookup yields CDR1 SNHLY and CDR2 FYNNEI. This CDR3 is 14 amino acids long. DNA for the CDR3: TGTGCCAGCCATAGCGGGACGGCGGCGAATGAGCAGTTCTTC. This codes for CASHSGTAANEQFF.

The chain couples TRBV6-1 to TRBJ2-3; 8 nucleotides match TRBD1. J gave up 1 base and V 3 bases, and 3 bases lay outside the gene matches. The CDR3 sequence is 15 residues long. The germline CDR1 and CDR2 sequences are MNHNS and SASEGT. CDR3 nucleotides: TGTGCCAGCAGTGACCAGACAGGGGGCACAGATACGCAGTATTTT. Translation gives CASSDQTGGTDTQYF.

The J gene is TRBJ1-5, the V gene TRBV6-5; D call uncertain. Germline loops: CDR1 MNHEY, CDR2 SVGAGI. V lost 4 bases to trimming and J lost 6 bases, with 10 bases between them. This CDR3 spans 13 amino acids. The CDR3 region has the DNA TGTGCCAGCAGTTCCCAGTTTGCTCAGCCCCAGCATTTT. Its translation: CASSSQFAQPQHF.

The chain combines TRBV28 with TRBJ1-5; D might be TRBD1 (5 bases). The CDR3 loop spans 13 amino acids. Germline CDR1 MDHEN, CDR2 SYDVKM. V was trimmed by 11 bases and J by 0 bases, leaving 11 bases between them. As DNA, the CDR3 is TGTGCCTCTCAGGGAACTAGCAATCAGCCCCAGCATTTT. Protein sequence: CASQGTSNQPQHF. Combining the CDR3 with reference TRBV28 and TRBJ1-5 gives the whole variable domain DVKVTQSSRYLVKRTGEKVFLECVQDMDHENMFWYRQDPGLGLRLIYFSYDVKMKEKGDIPEGYSVSREKKERFSLILESASTNQTSMYLCASQGTSNQPQHFGDGTRLSIL.

The CDR3 DNA reads TGCAGTGCTTTACAGTTTACCACTGAAGCTTTCTTT. The encoded protein is CSALQFTTEAFF. The chain couples TRBV20-1 to TRBJ1-1; D is uncertain. Trimming took off 5 bases at V and 4 bases at J, with 11 bases between the two ends. The CDR3 has 12 residues. Germline lookup yields CDR1 DFQATT and CDR2 SNEGSKA (reference sequence).

The rearrangement joins TRBV12-3 or TRBV12-4 to TRBJ2-5, with unresolved D. The CDR3 length is 13 residues. The ends were cut back, 2 bases at V and 2 bases at J, with 6 bases in the middle. This CDR3 reads CASSLSQQETQYF. CDR3 bases: TGTGCCAGCAGTTTATCGCAACAAGAGACCCAGTACTTC.

V is TRBV20-1 and J is TRBJ2-7; 9 bases fit TRBD2. Per germline, CDR1 DFQATT and CDR2 SNEGSKA (reference sequence). Losses at the gene ends were 4 bases for V and 0 bases for J; bases not matched to a gene: 10. The CDR3 runs 16 residues. CDR3: CSATLAGYRPSYEQYF. CDR3 sequence (DNA): TGCAGTGCTACCCTAGCGGGATATAGGCCCTCCTACGAGCAGTACTTC.

This clonotype has a handful of counts. The chain is built from TRBV20-1 and TRBJ2-2; 12 positions agree with TRBD1. The CDR3 contains 17 residues. Trimming cost V 6 bases and J 6 bases; bases outside gene matches: 14. CDR1 is DFQATT and CDR2 is SNEGSKA in the germline V gene (reference sequence). The CDR3 DNA reads as TGCAGTGCCCGTTGGGTCACGGGACAGGGGGCACCCGGGGAGCTGTTTTTT. Translating gives CSARWVTGQGAPGELFF.

V is TRBV20-1 and J is TRBJ2-7, with D tentatively TRBD2 (6 bases). The CDR3 has 11 amino acids. Deletions cut 3 bases from V and 10 bases from J, with 13 bases between. Germline assignment: CDR1 DFQATT and CDR2 SNEGSKA (reference sequence). Here the CDR3 reads CSARKAGIQYF. In DNA form, the CDR3 reads TGCAGTGCTAGGAAGGCGGGGATTCAGTACTTC.

The chain couples TRBV20-1 to TRBJ2-3; perhaps TRBD2 as D (6 bases). This CDR3 spans 14 amino acids. V was trimmed by 3 bases and J by 3 bases, leaving 13 bases between them. Germline values: CDR1 DFQATT, CDR2 SNEGSKA (reference sequence). Written as DNA, the CDR3 is TGCAGTGCTAGGGGGGGTACGGCGACAGATACGCAGTATTTT. It encodes CSARGGTATDTQYF.

The chain carries TRBV27 and TRBJ2-3, with D hard to call. The CDR3 consists of 15 residues. Per germline, CDR1 MNHEY and CDR2 SMNVEV (reference sequence). Trimming pared 3 bases from V and 4 bases from J, leaving 14 bases between. The CDR3 is CASSFRLRVADTQYF. Written as DNA, the CDR3 is TGTGCCAGCAGTTTTCGGCTCCGTGTGGCAGATACGCAGTATTTT.